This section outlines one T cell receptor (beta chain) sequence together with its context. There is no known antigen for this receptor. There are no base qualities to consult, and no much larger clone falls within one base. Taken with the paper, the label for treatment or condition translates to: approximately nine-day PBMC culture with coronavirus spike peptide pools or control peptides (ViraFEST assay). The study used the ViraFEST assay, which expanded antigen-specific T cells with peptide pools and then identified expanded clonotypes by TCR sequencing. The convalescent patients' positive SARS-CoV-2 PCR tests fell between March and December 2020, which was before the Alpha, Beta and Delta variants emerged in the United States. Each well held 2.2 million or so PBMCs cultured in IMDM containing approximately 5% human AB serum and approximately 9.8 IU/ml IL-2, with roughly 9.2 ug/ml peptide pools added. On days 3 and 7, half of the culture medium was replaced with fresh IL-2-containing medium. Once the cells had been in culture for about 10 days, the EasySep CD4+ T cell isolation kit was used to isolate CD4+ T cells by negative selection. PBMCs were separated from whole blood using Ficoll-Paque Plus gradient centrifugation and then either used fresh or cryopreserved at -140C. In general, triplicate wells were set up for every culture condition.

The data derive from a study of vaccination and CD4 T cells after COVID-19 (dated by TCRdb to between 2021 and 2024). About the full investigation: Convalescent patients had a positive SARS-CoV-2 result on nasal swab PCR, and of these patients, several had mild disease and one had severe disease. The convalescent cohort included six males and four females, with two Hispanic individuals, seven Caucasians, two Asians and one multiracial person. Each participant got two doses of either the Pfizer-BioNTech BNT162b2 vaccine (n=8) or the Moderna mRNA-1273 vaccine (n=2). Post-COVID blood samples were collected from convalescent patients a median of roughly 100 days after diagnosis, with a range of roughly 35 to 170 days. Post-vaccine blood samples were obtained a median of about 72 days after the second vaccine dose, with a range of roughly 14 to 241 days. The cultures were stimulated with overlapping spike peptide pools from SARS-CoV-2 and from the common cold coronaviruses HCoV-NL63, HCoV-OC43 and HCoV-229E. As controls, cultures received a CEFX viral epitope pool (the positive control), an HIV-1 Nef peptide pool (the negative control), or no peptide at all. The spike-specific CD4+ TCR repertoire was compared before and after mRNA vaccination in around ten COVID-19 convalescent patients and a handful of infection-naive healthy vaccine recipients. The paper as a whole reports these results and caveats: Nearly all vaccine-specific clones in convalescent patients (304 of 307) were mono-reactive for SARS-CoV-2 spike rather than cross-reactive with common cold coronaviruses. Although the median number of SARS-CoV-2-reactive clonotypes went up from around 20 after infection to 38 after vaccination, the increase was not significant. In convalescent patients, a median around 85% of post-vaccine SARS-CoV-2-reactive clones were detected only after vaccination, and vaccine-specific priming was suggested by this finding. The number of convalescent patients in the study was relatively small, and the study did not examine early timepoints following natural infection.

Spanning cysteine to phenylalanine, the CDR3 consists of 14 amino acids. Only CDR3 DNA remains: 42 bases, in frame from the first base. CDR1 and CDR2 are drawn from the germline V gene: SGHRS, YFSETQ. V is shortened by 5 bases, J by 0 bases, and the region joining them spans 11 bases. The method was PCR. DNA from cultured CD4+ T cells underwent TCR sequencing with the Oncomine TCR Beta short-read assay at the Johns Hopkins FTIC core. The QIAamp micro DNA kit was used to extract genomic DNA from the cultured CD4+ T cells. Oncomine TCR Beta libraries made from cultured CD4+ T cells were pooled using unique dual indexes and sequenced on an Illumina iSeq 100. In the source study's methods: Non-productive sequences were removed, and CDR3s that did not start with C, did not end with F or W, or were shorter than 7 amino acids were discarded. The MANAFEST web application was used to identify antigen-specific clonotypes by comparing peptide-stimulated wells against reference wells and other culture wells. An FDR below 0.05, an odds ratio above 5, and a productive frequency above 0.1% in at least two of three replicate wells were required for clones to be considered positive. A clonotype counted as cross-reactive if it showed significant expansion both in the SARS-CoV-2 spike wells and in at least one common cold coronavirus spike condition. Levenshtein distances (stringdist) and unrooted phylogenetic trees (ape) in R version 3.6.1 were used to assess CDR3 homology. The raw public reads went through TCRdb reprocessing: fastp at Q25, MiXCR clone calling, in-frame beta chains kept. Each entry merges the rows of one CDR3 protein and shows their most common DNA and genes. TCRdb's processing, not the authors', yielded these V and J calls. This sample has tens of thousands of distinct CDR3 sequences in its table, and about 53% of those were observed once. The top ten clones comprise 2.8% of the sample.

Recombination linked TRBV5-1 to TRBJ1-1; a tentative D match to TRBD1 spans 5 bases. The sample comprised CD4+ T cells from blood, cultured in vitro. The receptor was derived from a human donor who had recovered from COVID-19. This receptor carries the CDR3 CASSYGGMNTEAFF. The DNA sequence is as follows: TGCGCCAGCAGTTATGGGGGGATGAACACTGAAGCTTTCTTT.